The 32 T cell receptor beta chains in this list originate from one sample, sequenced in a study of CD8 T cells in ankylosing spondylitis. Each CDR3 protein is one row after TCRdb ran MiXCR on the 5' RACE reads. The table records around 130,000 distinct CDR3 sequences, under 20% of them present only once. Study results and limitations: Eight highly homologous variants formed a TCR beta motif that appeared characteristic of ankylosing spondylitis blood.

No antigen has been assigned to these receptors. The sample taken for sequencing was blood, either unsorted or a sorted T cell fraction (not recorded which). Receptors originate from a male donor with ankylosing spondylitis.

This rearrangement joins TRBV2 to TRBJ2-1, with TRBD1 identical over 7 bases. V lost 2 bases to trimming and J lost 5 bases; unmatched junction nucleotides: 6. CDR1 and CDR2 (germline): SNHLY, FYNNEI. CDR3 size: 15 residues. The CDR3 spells CASSESRGQNNEQFF. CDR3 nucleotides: TGTGCCAGCAGTGAATCTAGGGGGCAAAACAATGAGCAGTTCTTC.

CDR3 residues: CASSERVSSYEQYF. CDR3 bases: TGTGCCAGCAGTGAACGGGTTAGCTCCTACGAGCAGTACTTC. This chain connects TRBV2 to TRBJ2-7; no firm D call. The V end was cut by 2 bases, the J end by 0 bases, with 8 bases between. CDR1 and CDR2 from the germline V gene are SNHLY and FYNNEI. CDR3 length: 14 residues.

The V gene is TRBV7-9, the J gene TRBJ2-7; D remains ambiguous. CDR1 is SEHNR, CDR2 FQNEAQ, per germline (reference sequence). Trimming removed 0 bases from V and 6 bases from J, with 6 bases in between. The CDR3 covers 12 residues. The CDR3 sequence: CASSLARSEQYF. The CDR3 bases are TGTGCCAGCAGCTTAGCCCGATCCGAGCAGTACTTC.

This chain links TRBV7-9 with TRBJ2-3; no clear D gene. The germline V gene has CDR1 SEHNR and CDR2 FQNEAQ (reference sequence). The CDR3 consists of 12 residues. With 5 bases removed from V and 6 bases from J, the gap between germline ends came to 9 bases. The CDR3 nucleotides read TGTGCCAGCAGCCGGCCATATGATACGCAGTATTTT. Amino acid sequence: CASSRPYDTQYF. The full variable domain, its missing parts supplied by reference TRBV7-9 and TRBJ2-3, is DTGVSQNPRHKITKRGQNVTFRCDPISEHNRLYWYRQTLGQGPEFLTYFQNEAQLEKSRLLSDRFSAERPKGSFSTLEIQRTEQGDSAMYLCASSRPYDTQYFGPGTRLTVL.

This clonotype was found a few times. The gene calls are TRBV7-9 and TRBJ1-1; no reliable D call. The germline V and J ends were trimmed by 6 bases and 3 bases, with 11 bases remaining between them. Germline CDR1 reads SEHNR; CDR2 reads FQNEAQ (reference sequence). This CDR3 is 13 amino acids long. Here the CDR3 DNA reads TGTGCCAGCAGTGCAACGGAAGACACTGAAGCTTTCTTT. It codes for CASSATEDTEAFF.

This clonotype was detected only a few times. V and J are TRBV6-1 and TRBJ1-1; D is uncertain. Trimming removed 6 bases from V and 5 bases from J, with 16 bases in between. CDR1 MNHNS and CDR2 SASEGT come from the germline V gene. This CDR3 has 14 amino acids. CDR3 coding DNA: TGTGCCAGCAGCCTCAGGTATATGGGTACTGAAGCTTTCTTT. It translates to CASSLRYMGTEAFF.

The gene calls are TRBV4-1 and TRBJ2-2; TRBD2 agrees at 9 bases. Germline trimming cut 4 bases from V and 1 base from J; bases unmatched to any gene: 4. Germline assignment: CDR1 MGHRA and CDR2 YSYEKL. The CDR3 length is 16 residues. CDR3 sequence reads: CASSLAGVGNTGELFF. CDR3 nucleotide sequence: TGCGCCAGCAGCCTAGCGGGAGTAGGGAACACCGGGGAGCTGTTTTTT.

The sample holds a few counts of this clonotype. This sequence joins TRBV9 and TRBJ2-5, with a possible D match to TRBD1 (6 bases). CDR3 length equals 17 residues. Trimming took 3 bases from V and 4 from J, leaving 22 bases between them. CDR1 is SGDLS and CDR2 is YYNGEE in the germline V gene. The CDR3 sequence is CASSGQPDSASLETQYF. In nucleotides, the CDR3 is TGTGCCAGCAGCGGCCAGCCGGACAGCGCTTCTTTAGAGACCCAGTACTTC.

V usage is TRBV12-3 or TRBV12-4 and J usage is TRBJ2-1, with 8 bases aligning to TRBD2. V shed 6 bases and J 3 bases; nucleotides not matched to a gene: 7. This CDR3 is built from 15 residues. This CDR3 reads CASSPTSGGYNEQFF. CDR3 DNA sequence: TGTGCCAGCAGCCCCACTAGCGGTGGCTACAATGAGCAGTTCTTC.

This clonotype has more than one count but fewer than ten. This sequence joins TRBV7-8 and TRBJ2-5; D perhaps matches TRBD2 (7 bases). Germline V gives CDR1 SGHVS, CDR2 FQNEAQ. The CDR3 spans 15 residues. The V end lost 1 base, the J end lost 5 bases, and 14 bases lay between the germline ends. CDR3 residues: CASSLVRGAEETQYF. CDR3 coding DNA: TGTGCCAGCAGCTTAGTTCGGGGGGCGGAGGAGACCCAGTACTTC.

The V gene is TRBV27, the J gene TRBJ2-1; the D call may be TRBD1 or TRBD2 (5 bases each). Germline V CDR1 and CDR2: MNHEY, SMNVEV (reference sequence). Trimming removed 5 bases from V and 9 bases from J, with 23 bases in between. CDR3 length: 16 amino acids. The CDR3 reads CASSPQTGRSPAEQFF. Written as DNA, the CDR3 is TGTGCCAGCAGTCCCCAGACGGGGCGGTCGCCGGCTGAGCAGTTCTTC.

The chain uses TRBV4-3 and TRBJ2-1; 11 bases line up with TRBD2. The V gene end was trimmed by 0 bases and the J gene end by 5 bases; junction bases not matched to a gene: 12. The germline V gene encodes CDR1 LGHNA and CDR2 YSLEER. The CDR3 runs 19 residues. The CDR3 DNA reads TGCGCCAGCAGCCAAGAAACTAGCGGGAGTCCGTATCACCACAATGAGCAGTTCTTC. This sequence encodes CASSQETSGSPYHHNEQFF.

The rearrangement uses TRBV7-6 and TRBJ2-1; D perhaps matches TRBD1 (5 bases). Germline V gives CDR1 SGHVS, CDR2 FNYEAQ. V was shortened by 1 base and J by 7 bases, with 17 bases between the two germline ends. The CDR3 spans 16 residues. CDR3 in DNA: TGTGCCAGCAGCTTAGGTGGGGCCGGTTCGTGGAATGAGCAGTTCTTC. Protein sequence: CASSLGGAGSWNEQFF. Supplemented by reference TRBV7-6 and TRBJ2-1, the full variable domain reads GAGVSQSPRYKVTKRGQDVALRCDPISGHVSLYWYRQALGQGPEFLTYFNYEAQQDKSGLPNDRFSAERPEGSISTLTIQRTEQRDSAMYRCASSLGGAGSWNEQFFGPGTRLTVL.

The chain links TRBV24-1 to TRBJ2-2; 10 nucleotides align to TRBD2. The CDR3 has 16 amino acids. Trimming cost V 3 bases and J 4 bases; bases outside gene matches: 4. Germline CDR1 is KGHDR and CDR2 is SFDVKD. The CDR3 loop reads CATSDALAGFTGELFF. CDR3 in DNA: TGTGCCACCAGTGATGCACTAGCGGGATTCACCGGGGAGCTGTTTTTT.

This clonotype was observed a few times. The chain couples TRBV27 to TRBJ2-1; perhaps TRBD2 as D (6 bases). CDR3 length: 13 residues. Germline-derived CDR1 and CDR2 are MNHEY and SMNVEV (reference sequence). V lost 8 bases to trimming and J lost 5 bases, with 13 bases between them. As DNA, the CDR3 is TGTGCCAGCTCAATGGGAGGTAACAATGAGCAGTTCTTC. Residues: CASSMGGNNEQFF.

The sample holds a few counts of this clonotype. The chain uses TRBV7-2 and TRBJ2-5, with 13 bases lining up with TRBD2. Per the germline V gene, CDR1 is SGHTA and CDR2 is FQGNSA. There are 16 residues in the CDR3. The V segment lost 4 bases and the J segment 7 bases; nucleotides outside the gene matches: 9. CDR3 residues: CASSSRTSGSGGTQYF. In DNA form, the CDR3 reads TGTGCCAGCAGCTCCAGGACTAGCGGGAGCGGAGGGACCCAGTACTTC.

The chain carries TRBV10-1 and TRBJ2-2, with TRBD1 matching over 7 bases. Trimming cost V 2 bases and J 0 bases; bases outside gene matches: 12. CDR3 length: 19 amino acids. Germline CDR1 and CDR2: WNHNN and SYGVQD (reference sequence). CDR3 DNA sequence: TGCGCCAGCAGTGAGACCCGCCCTACAGGGGAATCGAACACCGGGGAGCTGTTTTTT. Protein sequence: CASSETRPTGESNTGELFF.

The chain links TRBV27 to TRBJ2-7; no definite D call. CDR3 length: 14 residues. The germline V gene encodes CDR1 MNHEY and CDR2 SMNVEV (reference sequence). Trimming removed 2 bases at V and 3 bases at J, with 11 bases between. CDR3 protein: CASSLRPSIYEQYF. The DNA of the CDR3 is TGTGCCAGCAGTTTAAGGCCCAGTATCTACGAGCAGTACTTC.

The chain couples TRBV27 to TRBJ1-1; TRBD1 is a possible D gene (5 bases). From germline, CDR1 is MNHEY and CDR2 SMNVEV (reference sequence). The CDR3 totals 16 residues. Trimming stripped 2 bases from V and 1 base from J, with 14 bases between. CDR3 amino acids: CASSLGTGVANTEAFF. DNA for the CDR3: TGTGCCAGCAGTTTAGGCACAGGTGTGGCGAACACTGAAGCTTTCTTT.

Here the CDR3 DNA reads TGCGCCAGCAGCCTATGGACGCAGGACAATGAGCAGTTCTTC. Translating gives CASSLWTQDNEQFF. The V call is TRBV5-1, the J call TRBJ2-1; D is unclear. The germline V and J ends were trimmed by 4 bases and 5 bases, with 13 bases remaining between them. This CDR3 contains 14 residues. Germline V gene lookup returns CDR1 SGHRS and CDR2 YFSETQ.

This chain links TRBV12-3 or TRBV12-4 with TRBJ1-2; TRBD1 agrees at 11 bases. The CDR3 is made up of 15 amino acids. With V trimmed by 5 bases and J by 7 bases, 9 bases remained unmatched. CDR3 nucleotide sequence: TGTGCCAGCAGTCCAGGACAGGGGGCGTCGGCTGGCTACACCTTC. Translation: CASSPGQGASAGYTF.

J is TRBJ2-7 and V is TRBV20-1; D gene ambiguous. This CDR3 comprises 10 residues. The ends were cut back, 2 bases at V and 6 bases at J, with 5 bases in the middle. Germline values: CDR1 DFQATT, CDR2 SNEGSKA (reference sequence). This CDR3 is CSARQVEQYF. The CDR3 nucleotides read TGCAGTGCTAGACAGGTCGAGCAGTACTTC.

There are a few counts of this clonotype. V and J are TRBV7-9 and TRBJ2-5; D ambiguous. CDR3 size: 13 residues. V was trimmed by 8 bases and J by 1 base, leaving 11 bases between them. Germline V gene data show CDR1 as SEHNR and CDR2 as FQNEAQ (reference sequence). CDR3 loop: CASGLNRQETQYF. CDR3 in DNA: TGTGCCAGCGGGCTCAATCGCCAAGAGACCCAGTACTTC.

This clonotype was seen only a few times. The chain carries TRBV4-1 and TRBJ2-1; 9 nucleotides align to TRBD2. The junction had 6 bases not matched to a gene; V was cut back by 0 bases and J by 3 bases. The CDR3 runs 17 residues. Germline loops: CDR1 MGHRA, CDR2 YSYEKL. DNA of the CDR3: TGCGCCAGCAGCCAAGATCTGGCGGGAGGGAGCTACAATGAGCAGTTCTTC. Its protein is CASSQDLAGGSYNEQFF.

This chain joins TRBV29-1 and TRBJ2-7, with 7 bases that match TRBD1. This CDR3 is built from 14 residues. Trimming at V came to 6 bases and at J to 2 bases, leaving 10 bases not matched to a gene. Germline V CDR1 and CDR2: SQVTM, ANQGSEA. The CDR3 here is CSVSGTDFTYEQYF. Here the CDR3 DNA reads TGCAGCGTCTCCGGGACAGATTTTACCTACGAGCAGTACTTC.

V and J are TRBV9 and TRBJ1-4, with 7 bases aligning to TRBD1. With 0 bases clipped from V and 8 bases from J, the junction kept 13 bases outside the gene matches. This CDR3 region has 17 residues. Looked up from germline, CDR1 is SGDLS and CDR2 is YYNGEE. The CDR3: CASSVAPRQGSAEKLFF. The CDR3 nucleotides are TGTGCCAGCAGCGTAGCCCCCAGACAGGGATCGGCCGAAAAACTGTTTTTT.

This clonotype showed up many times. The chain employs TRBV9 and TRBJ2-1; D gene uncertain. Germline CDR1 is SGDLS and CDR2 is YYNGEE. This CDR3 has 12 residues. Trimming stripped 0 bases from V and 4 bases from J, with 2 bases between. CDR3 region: CASSVGYNEQFF. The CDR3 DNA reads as TGTGCCAGCAGCGTAGGGTACAATGAGCAGTTCTTC.

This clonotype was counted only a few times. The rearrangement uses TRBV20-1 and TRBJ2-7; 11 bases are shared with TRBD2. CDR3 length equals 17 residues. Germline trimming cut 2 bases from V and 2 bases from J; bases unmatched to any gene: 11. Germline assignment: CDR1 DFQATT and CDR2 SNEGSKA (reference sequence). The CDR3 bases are TGCAGTGCTAGATCCCCTTTTACTAGCGGGAGTACCTACGAGCAGTACTTC. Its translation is CSARSPFTSGSTYEQYF.

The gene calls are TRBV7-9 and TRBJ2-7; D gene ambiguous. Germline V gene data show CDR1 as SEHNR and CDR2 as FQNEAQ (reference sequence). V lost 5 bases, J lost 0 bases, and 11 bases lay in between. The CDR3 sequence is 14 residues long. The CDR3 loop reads CASSGGRDSYEQYF. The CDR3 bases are TGTGCCAGCAGCGGCGGTAGGGACTCCTACGAGCAGTACTTC. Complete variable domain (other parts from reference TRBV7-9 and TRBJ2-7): DTGVSQNPRHKITKRGQNVTFRCDPISEHNRLYWYRQTLGQGPEFLTYFQNEAQLEKSRLLSDRFSAERPKGSFSTLEIQRTEQGDSAMYLCASSGGRDSYEQYFGPGTRLTVT.

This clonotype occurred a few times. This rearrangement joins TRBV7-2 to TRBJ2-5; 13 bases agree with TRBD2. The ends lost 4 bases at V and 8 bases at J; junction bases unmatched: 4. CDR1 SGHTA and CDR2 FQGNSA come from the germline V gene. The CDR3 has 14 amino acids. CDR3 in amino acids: CASSSGLAGETQYF. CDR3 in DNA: TGTGCCAGCAGCTCTGGACTAGCGGGAGAAACCCAGTACTTC.

The CDR3: CASSPSGLAGVSYEQYF. CDR3 DNA: TGTGCCAGCAGCCCTAGCGGCCTAGCGGGTGTCTCCTACGAGCAGTACTTC. This chain connects TRBV7-2 to TRBJ2-7, with 8 bases identical to TRBD2. After removal of 5 bases from V and 0 bases from J, the junction contained 12 bases not matched to a gene. Germline CDR1 SGHTA, CDR2 FQGNSA. There are 17 residues in the CDR3.

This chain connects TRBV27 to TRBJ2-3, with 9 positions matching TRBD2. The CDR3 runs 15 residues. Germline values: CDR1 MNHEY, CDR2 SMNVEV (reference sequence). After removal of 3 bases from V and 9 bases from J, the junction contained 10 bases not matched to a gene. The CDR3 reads CASSFGAGGRRTQYF. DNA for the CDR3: TGTGCCAGCAGTTTTGGGGCGGGAGGGCGGAGGACGCAGTATTTT.